This entry lists 7 T cell receptor beta chains sequenced from one sample in a study of T cells in Graves' hyperthyroidism and ophthalmopathy. Amplification targeted TCR beta CDR3 regions from RNA transcripts. A first-round RT-PCR of the TCR CDR3 used the HTBI primer set. TCRdb analysed the multiplex PCR reads with MiXCR anew, one entry per CDR3 protein. The repertoire holds over 500,000 distinct CDR3 sequences, about a sixth seen once, with approximately 16% in the top ten. The sequencing sample was made of blood. These TCRs come from a woman aged 18-30 years with Graves' ophthalmopathy.

CDR3 DNA: TGTGCCAGCAGTTACTCCCCGGATAAGCGGGGGGGCTTGTATGAGCAGTTCTTC. It codes for CASSYSPDKRGGLYEQFF. The V call is TRBV6-2 or TRBV6-3, the J call TRBJ2-1, with 10 bases aligning to TRBD2. The CDR3 covers 18 residues. Trimming cost V 0 bases and J 8 bases; bases outside gene matches: 13. Germline CDR1 reads MNHEY; CDR2 reads SVGEGT.

This clonotype was seen many times. This chain connects TRBV30 to TRBJ1-6, with a tentative D call TRBD1 (5 bases). CDR1 GTSNPN and CDR2 SVGIG come from the germline V gene (reference sequence). The CDR3 consists of 12 residues. V was pared by 5 bases and J by 5 bases, with 7 bases between. CDR3 sequence: CAWRQNNSPLHF. DNA of the CDR3: TGTGCCTGGCGACAGAATAATTCACCCCTCCACTTT.

This clonotype has just a few counts. The chain recombines TRBV19 with TRBJ1-5; 7 bases are a match to TRBD1. V lost 6 bases to trimming and J lost 5 bases; unmatched junction nucleotides: 7. The CDR3 runs 14 residues. The germline gives CDR1 LNHDA, CDR2 SQIVND (reference sequence). The CDR3 region has the DNA TGTGCCAGTAGGCATGGGACAGAGGATCAGCCCCAGCATTTT. Its protein product is CASRHGTEDQPQHF.

The chain employs TRBV14 and TRBJ2-7; unclear D gene. CDR1 and CDR2 (germline): SGHDN, FVKESK. The CDR3 is made up of 16 amino acids. Trimming removed 0 bases from V and 6 bases from J, with 18 bases in between. The CDR3 region has the DNA TGTGCCAGCAGCCAAGATCTTTGGGTGGCAATCGCCGAGCAGTACTTC. Translation: CASSQDLWVAIAEQYF.

This clonotype was found once. The genes are TRBV4-1 and TRBJ2-5; D call uncertain. V lost 1 base, J lost 5 bases, and 11 bases lay in between. The V gene's germline CDR1 is MGHRA and CDR2 YSYEKL. The CDR3 sequence is 14 residues long. The CDR3 loop is CASSQATPWETQYF. The DNA of the CDR3 is TGCGCCAGCAGCCAAGCAACCCCCTGGGAGACCCAGTACTTC.

The rearrangement joins TRBV15 to TRBJ1-2; 8 bases fit TRBD1. Germline CDR1 is LNHNV and CDR2 is YYDKDF (reference sequence). V shed 4 bases, J shed 4 bases, and the junction held 2 bases outside the gene matches. The CDR3 contains 13 residues. CDR3 in amino acids: CATSNRGSYGYTF. Here the CDR3 DNA reads TGTGCCACCAGCAACAGGGGGTCCTATGGCTACACCTTC.

The J gene is TRBJ1-5, the V gene TRBV30; D gene unclear. Per the germline V gene, CDR1 is GTSNPN and CDR2 is SVGIG (reference sequence). Trimming pared 2 bases from V and 4 bases from J, leaving 15 bases between. The CDR3 extends over 15 amino acids. CDR3 sequence: CAWSRASLGNQPQHF. The CDR3 DNA reads TGTGCCTGGAGTAGGGCCAGCCTGGGGAATCAGCCCCAGCATTTT.